Listed below are T cell receptor beta chains from one sample, sequenced in a study of immune cell composition in non-small cell lung cancer. The repertoire was sequenced with immunoSEQ multiplex PCR; TCRdb's copy has only in-frame clones and lacks some. Of 2,500 or so clones in the sample, around 83% were seen once. The material sequenced was lung tumor tissue. The source is a human donor with non-small cell lung cancer. Both conserved end residues are part of each CDR3. A D gene is named only where the DNA matches it firmly. Where a row states a size, it is once, few, many or the class of an expanded clone; other rows omit it.

clone size: -
D gene: TRBD1
V gene: TRBV29-1
CDR3 length: 13
J gene: TRBJ1-2
CDR3 DNA: TGCAGCGTGCCAGGACAGGCGTTGGGAGGCTACACCTTC
CDR3 protein: CSVPGQALGGYTF

clone size: -
D gene: TRBD1
V gene: TRBV29-1
CDR3 length: 14
J gene: TRBJ1-1
CDR3 DNA: TGCAGCGTTGCGCCGGGACAGGGGGGTACTGAAGCTTTCTTT
CDR3 protein: CSVAPGQGGTEAFF

clone size: once
D gene: -
V gene: TRBV5-6
CDR3 length: 17
J gene: TRBJ2-1
CDR3 DNA: TGTGCCAGCAGCTCCCCGGTCGGCCTTGAGCGGGACAATGAGCAGTTCTTC
CDR3 protein: CASSSPVGLERDNEQFF

clone size: -
D gene: -
V gene: TRBV7-3
CDR3 length: 15
J gene: TRBJ2-5
CDR3 DNA: TGTGCCAGCAGCTTCTTTGCGGGATCCCAAGAGACCCAGTACTTC
CDR3 protein: CASSFFAGSQETQYF

clone size: -
D gene: TRBD2
V gene: TRBV4-2
CDR3 length: 17
J gene: TRBJ2-2
CDR3 DNA: TGTGCCAGCAGCCAAGAGGGAGCGGGAGGAAGCACCGGGGAGCTGTTTTTT
CDR3 protein: CASSQEGAGGSTGELFF

clone size: -
D gene: TRBD1
V gene: TRBV30
CDR3 length: 14
J gene: TRBJ1-4
CDR3 DNA: TGTGCCTGGAGTGTGTCTACAGGGGGCCTCGGACTGTTTTTT
CDR3 protein: CAWSVSTGGLGLFF

clone size: -
D gene: -
V gene: TRBV28
CDR3 length: 12
J gene: TRBJ2-5
CDR3 DNA: TGTGCCAGCAGTTCAGGGCTGGAGACCCAGTACTTC
CDR3 protein: CASSSGLETQYF

clone size: -
D gene: -
V gene: TRBV7-9
CDR3 length: 14
J gene: TRBJ1-1
CDR3 DNA: TGTGCCAGCAGCGTAGGGGTAGCGGACACTGAAGCTTTCTTT
CDR3 protein: CASSVGVADTEAFF

clone size: -
D gene: -
V gene: TRBV9
CDR3 length: 16
J gene: TRBJ1-2
CDR3 DNA: TGTGCCAGCAGCGTAGACGGAGGGGCCGGTTTGTCTGGCTACACCTTC
CDR3 protein: CASSVDGGAGLSGYTF

clone size: once
D gene: -
V gene: TRBV28
CDR3 length: 15
J gene: TRBJ2-7
CDR3 DNA: TGTGCCAGCAGTCCCCGGCGGACGGGGATCTACGAGCAGTACTTC
CDR3 protein: CASSPRRTGIYEQYF

clone size: -
D gene: -
V gene: TRBV28
CDR3 length: 16
J gene: TRBJ2-2
CDR3 DNA: TGTGCCAGCAGTTTGGTTGCGGGATCTAACACCGGGGAGCTGTTTTTT
CDR3 protein: CASSLVAGSNTGELFF

clone size: -
D gene: -
V gene: TRBV5-1
CDR3 length: 16
J gene: TRBJ1-4
CDR3 DNA: TGCGCCAGCAGCCCTACAGAAGTCACAACTAATGAAAAACTGTTTTTT
CDR3 protein: CASSPTEVTTNEKLFF

clone size: -
D gene: -
V gene: TRBV27
CDR3 length: 16
J gene: TRBJ1-1
CDR3 DNA: TGTGCCAGCAGTTTATCGGACGGGGGGCGAAACACTGAAGCTTTCTTT
CDR3 protein: CASSLSDGGRNTEAFF

clone size: -
D gene: TRBD2
V gene: TRBV28
CDR3 length: 19
J gene: TRBJ2-1
CDR3 DNA: TGTGCCAGCAGTTTAAAACTCGGGGGGAGCAGGGTAGCCCCCGCTGAGCAGTTCTTC
CDR3 protein: CASSLKLGGSRVAPAEQFF

clone size: few
D gene: -
V gene: TRBV7-9
CDR3 length: 13
J gene: TRBJ2-7
CDR3 DNA: TGTGCCAGCAGCCATGCAGTCGACTACGAGCAGTACTTC
CDR3 protein: CASSHAVDYEQYF

clone size: -
D gene: -
V gene: TRBV5-1
CDR3 length: 12
J gene: TRBJ2-2
CDR3 DNA: TGCGCCAGCAGCTGGAGCCCCGGGGAGCTGTTTTTT
CDR3 protein: CASSWSPGELFF

clone size: -
D gene: -
V gene: TRBV5-5
CDR3 length: 14
J gene: TRBJ1-1
CDR3 DNA: TGTGCCAGCAGCTTGCAGGTGCAGAACACTGAAGCTTTCTTT
CDR3 protein: CASSLQVQNTEAFF

clone size: -
D gene: TRBD1
V gene: TRBV14
CDR3 length: 15
J gene: TRBJ1-1
CDR3 DNA: TGTGCCAGCAGCCAAAGTATAGGGGGCGTCACTGAAGCTTTCTTT
CDR3 protein: CASSQSIGGVTEAFF

clone size: once
D gene: TRBD1
V gene: TRBV27
CDR3 length: 13
J gene: TRBJ1-2
CDR3 DNA: TGTGCCAGCAGTCCTACAGGGGGGAGGGGCTACACCTTC
CDR3 protein: CASSPTGGRGYTF

clone size: -
D gene: -
V gene: TRBV7-9
CDR3 length: 12
J gene: TRBJ2-7
CDR3 DNA: TGTGCCAGCAGCCAATCCAACTACGAGCAGTACTTC
CDR3 protein: CASSQSNYEQYF

clone size: -
D gene: -
V gene: TRBV7-3
CDR3 length: 15
J gene: TRBJ2-2
CDR3 DNA: TGTGCCAGCAGCTTACACGGGGCGAACACCGGGGAGCTGTTTTTT
CDR3 protein: CASSLHGANTGELFF

clone size: -
D gene: -
V gene: TRBV29-1
CDR3 length: 13
J gene: TRBJ2-7
CDR3 DNA: TGCAGCGTTGAAGATTACAGTGGCTACGAGCAGTACTTC
CDR3 protein: CSVEDYSGYEQYF

clone size: -
D gene: -
V gene: TRBV7-6
CDR3 length: 15
J gene: TRBJ1-5
CDR3 DNA: TGTGCCAGCAGCCCAGACGCGGGAGTCAATCAGCCCCAGCATTTT
CDR3 protein: CASSPDAGVNQPQHF

clone size: few
D gene: -
V gene: TRBV9
CDR3 length: 14
J gene: TRBJ2-2
CDR3 DNA: TGTGCCAGCAGCGTAGGTCCCGGGACCGGGGAGCTGTTTTTT
CDR3 protein: CASSVGPGTGELFF

clone size: -
D gene: -
V gene: TRBV28
CDR3 length: 11
J gene: TRBJ2-2
CDR3 DNA: TGTGCCAGCCTGAACACCGGGGAGCTGTTTTTT
CDR3 protein: CASLNTGELFF

clone size: -
D gene: TRBD1
V gene: TRBV7-8
CDR3 length: 16
J gene: TRBJ2-2
CDR3 DNA: TGTGCCAGCAGCTTAGGACAGGGGTTCAACACCGGGGAGCTGTTTTTT
CDR3 protein: CASSLGQGFNTGELFF

clone size: -
D gene: TRBD1
V gene: TRBV19
CDR3 length: 16
J gene: TRBJ1-5
CDR3 DNA: TGTGCCAGTAGTATTAGGGTGACAGGGGACTTTCAGCCCCAGCATTTT
CDR3 protein: CASSIRVTGDFQPQHF

clone size: -
D gene: -
V gene: TRBV18
CDR3 length: 13
J gene: TRBJ2-5
CDR3 DNA: TGTGCCAGCTCTGGAGGGAGGAGGGAGACCCAGTACTTC
CDR3 protein: CASSGGRRETQYF

clone size: -
D gene: TRBD1
V gene: TRBV14
CDR3 length: 15
J gene: TRBJ1-4
CDR3 DNA: TGTGCCAGCAGCCAAGACGACAGGGCCAATGAAAAACTGTTTTTT
CDR3 protein: CASSQDDRANEKLFF

clone size: -
D gene: -
V gene: TRBV4-3
CDR3 length: 15
J gene: TRBJ2-1
CDR3 DNA: TGCGCCAGCAGCCAGGAGGTAGATAACCACAATGAGCAGTTCTTC
CDR3 protein: CASSQEVDNHNEQFF

clone size: -
D gene: TRBD1
V gene: TRBV28
CDR3 length: 13
J gene: TRBJ2-7
CDR3 DNA: TGTGCCAGCAGCCTGACAGGGGTCAACGAGCAGTACTTC
CDR3 protein: CASSLTGVNEQYF

clone size: -
D gene: -
V gene: TRBV5-5
CDR3 length: 14
J gene: TRBJ1-4
CDR3 DNA: TGTGCCAGCAGCTTGTGGGGAGAGGTTGAAAAACTGTTTTTT
CDR3 protein: CASSLWGEVEKLFF

clone size: once
D gene: -
V gene: TRBV7-2
CDR3 length: 17
J gene: TRBJ2-6
CDR3 DNA: TGTGCCACCGGCTCGGGACTGCTTTTCTCTGGGGCCAACGTCCTGACTTTC
CDR3 protein: CATGSGLLFSGANVLTF

clone size: -
D gene: TRBD2
V gene: TRBV6-5
CDR3 length: 15
J gene: TRBJ2-7
CDR3 DNA: TGTGCCAGCAGTTACTCTGGGAGGGGTATCGACGAGCAGTACTTC
CDR3 protein: CASSYSGRGIDEQYF

clone size: -
D gene: TRBD1
V gene: TRBV7-8
CDR3 length: 17
J gene: TRBJ1-1
CDR3 DNA: TGTGCCAGCAGCCCCCGACAGGGACTAGACATGAACACTGAAGCTTTCTTT
CDR3 protein: CASSPRQGLDMNTEAFF

clone size: -
D gene: TRBD2
V gene: TRBV10-3
CDR3 length: 13
J gene: TRBJ2-7
CDR3 DNA: TGTGCCATCAGGACGACTAGCGGGTACGAGCAGTACTTC
CDR3 protein: CAIRTTSGYEQYF

clone size: -
D gene: -
V gene: TRBV28
CDR3 length: 14
J gene: TRBJ2-5
CDR3 DNA: TGTGCCAGCAGTTTGCGGGGGCTCGTGAAGACCCAGTACTTC
CDR3 protein: CASSLRGLVKTQYF

clone size: few
D gene: -
V gene: TRBV15
CDR3 length: 15
J gene: TRBJ2-3
CDR3 DNA: TGTGCCACCAGCAGAGATAGCGCCTACACAGATACGCAGTATTTT
CDR3 protein: CATSRDSAYTDTQYF

clone size: -
D gene: -
V gene: TRBV28
CDR3 length: 14
J gene: TRBJ1-5
CDR3 DNA: TGTGCCAGCAGTTTATCGGGGAGCAATCAGCCCCAGCATTTT
CDR3 protein: CASSLSGSNQPQHF

clone size: -
D gene: TRBD1
V gene: TRBV5-4
CDR3 length: 14
J gene: TRBJ1-1
CDR3 DNA: TGTGCCAGCAGCTCCCAATCGGGACAGGGACGGGCTTTCTTT
CDR3 protein: CASSSQSGQGRAFF

clone size: -
D gene: TRBD1
V gene: TRBV4-3
CDR3 length: 19
J gene: TRBJ1-5
CDR3 DNA: TGCGCCAGCAGCCAAGACGGGACAGGGCGCCTTTCTAGCAATCAGCCCCAGCATTTT
CDR3 protein: CASSQDGTGRLSSNQPQHF